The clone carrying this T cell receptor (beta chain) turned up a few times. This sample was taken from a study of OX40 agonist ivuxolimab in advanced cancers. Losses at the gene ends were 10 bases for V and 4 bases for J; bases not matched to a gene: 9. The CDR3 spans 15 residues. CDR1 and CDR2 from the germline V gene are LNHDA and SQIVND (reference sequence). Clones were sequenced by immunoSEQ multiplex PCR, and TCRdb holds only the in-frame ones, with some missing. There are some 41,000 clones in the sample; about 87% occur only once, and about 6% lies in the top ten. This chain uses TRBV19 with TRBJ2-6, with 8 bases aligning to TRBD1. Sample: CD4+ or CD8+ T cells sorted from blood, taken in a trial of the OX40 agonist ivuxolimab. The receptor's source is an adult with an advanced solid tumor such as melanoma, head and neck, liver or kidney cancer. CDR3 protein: CATMPRTGGANVLTF. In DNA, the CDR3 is TGTGCCACCATGCCGAGGACAGGGGGGGCCAACGTCCTGACTTTC.